This is a list of T cell receptor beta chains from one sample in a study of untreated major depressive disorder. The repertoire was sequenced with immunoSEQ multiplex PCR; TCRdb's copy has only in-frame clones and lacks some. Of 10,000 to 15,000 clones detected, about 93% appear once; the ten largest clones hold 0.82%. Sequencing was done on a sample of CD4+ T cells from PBMCs. Receptor source: a man aged 30 to 45 with major depressive disorder. Each CDR3 is given with its conserved first and last residue. The D gene is left open where the match is weak. Clone sizes are given selectively: once, few, many, or a class where the clone is expanded.

d_call,clone_size,j_call,v_call,cdr3_nt,cdr3_aa
NA,NA,TRBJ2-7,TRBV5-1,TGCGCCAGCAGCTTGACTGCAGGAACCTACGAGCAGTACTTC,CASSLTAGTYEQYF
NA,NA,TRBJ1-1,TRBV4-1,TGCGCCAGCAGCCGGTGGATCTCCTCGGGGGGCACTGAAGCTTTCTTT,CASSRWISSGGTEAFF
NA,NA,TRBJ1-2,TRBV2,TGTGCCAGCAGTGAAGCGGGGTCCGTTGCTAACTATGGCTACACCTTC,CASSEAGSVANYGYTF
TRBD1,NA,TRBJ1-2,TRBV30,TGTGCCTGGCGCCGGACAGGCGGTGGCTACACCTTC,CAWRRTGGGYTF
NA,NA,TRBJ1-1,TRBV5-4,TGTGCCAGCAGCTTGGACATCCTGAACACTGAAGCTTTCTTT,CASSLDILNTEAFF
TRBD1,NA,TRBJ2-3,TRBV5-6,TGTGCCAGCAGCTTGGCCAGGGGACAGGGGAGGGATACGCAGTATTTT,CASSLARGQGRDTQYF
NA,NA,TRBJ2-3,TRBV18,TGTGCCAGCTCACCCATGCCCGGACGAGAGAGAGATACGCAGTATTTT,CASSPMPGRERDTQYF
NA,NA,TRBJ1-1,TRBV6-5,TGTGCCAGCAGCTCCATCCGCGTGGGCGCTGAAGCTTTCTTT,CASSSIRVGAEAFF
NA,NA,TRBJ2-3,TRBV5-4,TGTGCCAGCAGCGCACCCGGGTTTGGTACGCAGTATTTT,CASSAPGFGTQYF
NA,NA,TRBJ1-6,TRBV6-5,TGTGCCAGCAGTTCTGCTAGGGGCCGCGAGTCACCCCTCCACTTT,CASSSARGRESPLHF
NA,NA,TRBJ2-2,TRBV5-6,TGTGCCAGCAGCTTGGGTTTGGGCCCGCGGGGCACCGGGGAGCTGTTTTTT,CASSLGLGPRGTGELFF
NA,once,TRBJ2-1,TRBV6-1,TGTGCCAGCAGTGAAGCTTATAGGGCCGGGGGGCAGTTCTTC,CASSEAYRAGGQFF
NA,NA,TRBJ1-1,TRBV6-1,TGTGCCAGCGTTGAGGGGACCACTGAAGCTTTCTTT,CASVEGTTEAFF
NA,once,TRBJ2-3,TRBV30,TGTGCCTGGAGAGGTGGGGGCACAGATACGCAGTATTTT,CAWRGGGTDTQYF
TRBD1,NA,TRBJ1-2,TRBV6-5,TGTGCCAGCAGCCTAGGGGGCTTGAACTATGGCTACACCTTC,CASSLGGLNYGYTF
NA,few,TRBJ1-5,TRBV28,TGTGCCAGCAGTTTTGGGGGCAATCAGCCCCAGCATTTT,CASSFGGNQPQHF
NA,NA,TRBJ2-2,TRBV6-1,TGTGCCAGCAGTGACCGGGGTGGGGGGACGACCGGGGAGCTGTTTTTT,CASSDRGGGTTGELFF
NA,NA,TRBJ1-4,TRBV6-5,TGTGCCAGCCGGAGGGACGTTGCAACTAATGAAAAACTGTTTTTT,CASRRDVATNEKLFF
NA,NA,TRBJ1-2,TRBV27,TGTGCCAGCAGTTTTTCGGGGGTTTATGGCTACACCTTC,CASSFSGVYGYTF
NA,NA,TRBJ1-2,TRBV29-1,TGCAGCGTTGTGCAGTTTTTTAACTATGGCTACACCTTC,CSVVQFFNYGYTF
NA,NA,TRBJ2-7,TRBV7-8,TGTGCCAGCAGCGCAGGTTCCTACGAGCAGTACTTC,CASSAGSYEQYF
NA,NA,TRBJ1-2,TRBV6-1,TGTGCCAGCAGTGAAGAGCGCTCCGGGGAAGGTGGCTACACCTTC,CASSEERSGEGGYTF
NA,NA,TRBJ1-1,TRBV5-5,TGTGCCAGCAGCTTTGGGCCAAACACTGAAGCTTTCTTT,CASSFGPNTEAFF
NA,NA,TRBJ2-3,TRBV29-1,TGCAGCGTTCAGGGCCACTTAAAAACAGATACGCAGTATTTT,CSVQGHLKTDTQYF
NA,NA,TRBJ1-2,TRBV2,TGTGCCAGCGGCAGACCCGGTTATGGCTACACCTTC,CASGRPGYGYTF
NA,NA,TRBJ2-7,TRBV6-6,TGTGCCAGCAGTTATGAGCGTGGCGCAGGGGACGAGCAGTACTTC,CASSYERGAGDEQYF
NA,NA,TRBJ1-1,TRBV5-8,TGTGCCAGCAGCTTGGATCTCAGGGCAGTTGAAGCTTTCTTT,CASSLDLRAVEAFF